This passage covers 2 T cell receptor beta chains from one sample sequenced in a study of T cells in localized non-small cell lung cancer. Only in-frame clones appear in the TCRdb table, and some are missing; sequencing was by immunoSEQ multiplex PCR. The repertoire holds 20,000 or so clones, with approximately 90% as singletons. The specimen comprised peripheral blood, sampled before any cancer treatment. The receptors originated from a male donor at least 60 years old with stage I squamous cell lung carcinoma.

This chain uses TRBV11-3 with TRBJ2-3; D is perhaps TRBD1 or TRBD2 (5 bases each). The CDR3 is 17 residues long. CDR1 is SGHNT, CDR2 YENEEA, per germline. V gave up 4 bases and J gave up 1 base, with 18 bases separating them. CDR3: CASSSEGRGAGTDTQYF. The CDR3 DNA is TGTGCCAGCAGCTCAGAGGGGCGAGGGGCTGGCACAGATACGCAGTATTTT.

The chain recombines TRBV15 with TRBJ1-5; tentative D call: TRBD1 (5 bases). V was clipped by 0 bases and J by 0 bases, with 21 bases between them. Germline lookup yields CDR1 LNHNV and CDR2 YYDKDF (reference sequence). CDR3 length equals 20 residues. The CDR3 coding sequence is TGTGCCACCAGCAGAGATAAACCAGGGTCATTAGGGTTTAGCAATCAGCCCCAGCATTTT. It specifies CATSRDKPGSLGFSNQPQHF.